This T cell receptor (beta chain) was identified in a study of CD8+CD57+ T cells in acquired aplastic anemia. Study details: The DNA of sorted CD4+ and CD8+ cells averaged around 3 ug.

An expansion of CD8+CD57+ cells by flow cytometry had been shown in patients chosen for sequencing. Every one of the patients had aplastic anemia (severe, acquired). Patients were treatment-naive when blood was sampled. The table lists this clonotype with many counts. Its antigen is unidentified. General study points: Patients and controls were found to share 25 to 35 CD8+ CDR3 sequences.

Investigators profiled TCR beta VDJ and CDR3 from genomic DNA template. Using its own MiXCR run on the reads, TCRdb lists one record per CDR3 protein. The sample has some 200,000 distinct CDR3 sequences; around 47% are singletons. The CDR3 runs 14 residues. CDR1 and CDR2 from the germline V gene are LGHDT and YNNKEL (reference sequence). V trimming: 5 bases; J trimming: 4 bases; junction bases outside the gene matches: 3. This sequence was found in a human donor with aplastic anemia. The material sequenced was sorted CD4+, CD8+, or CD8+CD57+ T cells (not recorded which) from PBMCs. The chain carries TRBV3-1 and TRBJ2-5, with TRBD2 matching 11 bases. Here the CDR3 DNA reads TGTGCCAGCAGCAATGGACTAGCGGGAGAGACCCAGTACTTC. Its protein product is CASSNGLAGETQYF.